The TCR beta chain under discussion was sequenced for a study of early T cells in non-severe SARS-CoV-2 infection (TCRdb year 2021). Study-wide context: TCR sequencing used bulk RNA from unsorted whole blood, so alpha and beta chains could not be paired.

This clonotype was detected a few times. This clone's antigen is unknown. No per-base quality is available; no much larger clone lies one base away. General study outcomes and caveats: VDJdb matching was skewed toward anti-spike CD8 responses and likely underestimated virus-specific expansions, missing private and CD4 specificities.

There are 16 amino acids in the CDR3, from cysteine to phenylalanine inclusive. CDR3 DNA is the only sequence kept; it has 48 bases, read in frame from the first base. V and J lose 5 bases and 1 base, and a span of 19 bases separates them. In the germline V gene (reference sequence), CDR1 corresponds to DFQATT and CDR2 to SNEGSKA. Set within a cohort of healthcare workers in London, UK, this nested case-control study involved weekly PCR testing of nasopharyngeal swabs along with blood sampling. Healthcare workers were recruited during the week of the UK lockdown, between 23 and 31 March 2020, and followed weekly for up to about 15 weeks. The receptor library was made with 5' RACE. This sample was sequenced with a NextSeq 500. Unique molecular identifiers were attached to individual cDNA molecules in the TCR library protocol so that sequencing error and PCR bias could be corrected. Sequencing covered both TCR alpha and beta chains, and within each sample the abundances of alpha and beta sequences were tightly co-correlated. Per the source publication's procedure: V gene, J gene and CDR3 annotation of TCR sequences was performed with Decombinator V4. Expanded TCRs were defined as changing significantly between any two time points under a Poisson model with p below 0.0001. TCR abundances were normalised to the total number of TCRs sequenced per sample and expressed as counts per million. MAIT TCRs were defined by TRAV1-2 paired with TRAJ12, TRAJ20 or TRAJ33, and iNKT TCRs by TRAV10 paired with TRAJ18. VDJdb, accessed on 1 November 2021, was searched for TCRs annotated for CMV, EBV and SARS-CoV-2, and TCRs annotated for more than one antigen were excluded. Using fastp at Q25 and MiXCR, TCRdb reprocessed the public reads and kept productive beta chains. Every entry covers one CDR3 protein and lists the most common genes and DNA from its rows. The V and J calls here are based on TCRdb, not the publication. The sample includes about 70,000 distinct CDR3 sequences, with approximately 11% observed a single time. The ten biggest clones cover about 4.4% of the sample.

The sample comprised whole blood. This sequence was found in an adult who was a healthcare worker with PCR-confirmed SARS-CoV-2 infection or an uninfected control (not recorded which). The chain is encoded by TRBV20-1 joined to TRBJ2-3; matching of 5 bases hints at TRBD2 as the D gene. The nucleotide sequence reads TGCAGTGCTCATCCCCCACTAGTGGTGGGCACAGATACGCAGTATTTT. This sequence encodes CSAHPPLVVGTDTQYF.